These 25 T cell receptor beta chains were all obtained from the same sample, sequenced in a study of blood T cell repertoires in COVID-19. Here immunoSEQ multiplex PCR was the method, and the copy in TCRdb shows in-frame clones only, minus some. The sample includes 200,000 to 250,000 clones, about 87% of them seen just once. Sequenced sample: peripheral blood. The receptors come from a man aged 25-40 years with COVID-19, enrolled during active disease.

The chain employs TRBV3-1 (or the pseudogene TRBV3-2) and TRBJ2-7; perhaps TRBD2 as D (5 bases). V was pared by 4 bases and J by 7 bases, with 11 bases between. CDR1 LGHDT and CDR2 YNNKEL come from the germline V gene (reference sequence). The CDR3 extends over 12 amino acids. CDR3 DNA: TGTGCCAGCAGCCCTTGGTCGGGGGAGCAGTACTTC. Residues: CASSPWSGEQYF.

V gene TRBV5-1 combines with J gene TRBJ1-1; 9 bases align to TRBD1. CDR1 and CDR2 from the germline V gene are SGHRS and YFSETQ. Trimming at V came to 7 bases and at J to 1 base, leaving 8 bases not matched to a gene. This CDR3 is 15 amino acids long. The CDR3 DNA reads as TGCGCCAGCCGGTACCGGGACAGGGAGAACACTGAAGCTTTCTTT. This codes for CASRYRDRENTEAFF.

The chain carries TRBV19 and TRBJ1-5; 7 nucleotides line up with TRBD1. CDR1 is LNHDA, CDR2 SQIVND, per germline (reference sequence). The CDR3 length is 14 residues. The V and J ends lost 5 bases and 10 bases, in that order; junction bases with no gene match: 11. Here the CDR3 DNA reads TGTGCCAGTAGTGTGCCGGGACAGATGGGTCCCCAGCATTTT. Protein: CASSVPGQMGPQHF. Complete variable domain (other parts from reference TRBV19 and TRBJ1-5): DGGITQSPKYLFRKEGQNVTLSCEQNLNHDAMYWYRQDPGQGLRLIYYSQIVNDFQKGDIAEGYSVSREKKESFPLTVTSAQKNPTAFYLCASSVPGQMGPQHFGDGTRLSIL.

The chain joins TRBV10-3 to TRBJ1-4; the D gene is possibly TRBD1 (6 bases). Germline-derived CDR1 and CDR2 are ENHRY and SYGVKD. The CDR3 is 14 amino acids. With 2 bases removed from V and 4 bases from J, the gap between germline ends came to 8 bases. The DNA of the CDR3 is TGTGCCATCAGTGAGGGACAGATTAATGAAAAACTGTTTTTT. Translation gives CAISEGQINEKLFF.

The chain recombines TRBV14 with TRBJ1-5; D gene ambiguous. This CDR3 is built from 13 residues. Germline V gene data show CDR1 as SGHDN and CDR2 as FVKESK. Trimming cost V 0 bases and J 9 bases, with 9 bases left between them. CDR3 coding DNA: TGTGCCAGCAGCCAAGATCCCGCCGGGCCCCAGCATTTT. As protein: CASSQDPAGPQHF.

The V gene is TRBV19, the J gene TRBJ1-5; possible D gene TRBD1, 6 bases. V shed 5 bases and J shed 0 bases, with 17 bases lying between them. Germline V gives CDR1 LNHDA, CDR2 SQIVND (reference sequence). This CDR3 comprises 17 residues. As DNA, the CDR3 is TGTGCCAGTAGTCCAGGACAGAGGATATATAGCAATCAGCCCCAGCATTTT. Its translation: CASSPGQRIYSNQPQHF.

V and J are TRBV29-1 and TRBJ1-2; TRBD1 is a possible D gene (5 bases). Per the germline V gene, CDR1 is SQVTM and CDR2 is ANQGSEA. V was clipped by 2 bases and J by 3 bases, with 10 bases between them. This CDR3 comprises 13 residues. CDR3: CSVELEGDYGYTF. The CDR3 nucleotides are TGCAGCGTTGAATTGGAAGGGGACTATGGCTACACCTTC. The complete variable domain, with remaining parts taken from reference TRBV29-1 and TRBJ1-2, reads SAVISQKPSRDICQRGTSLTIQCQVDSQVTMMFWYRQQPGQSLTLIATANQGSEATYESGFVIDKFPISRPNLTFSTLTVSNMSPEDSSIYLCSVELEGDYGYTFGSGTRLTVV.

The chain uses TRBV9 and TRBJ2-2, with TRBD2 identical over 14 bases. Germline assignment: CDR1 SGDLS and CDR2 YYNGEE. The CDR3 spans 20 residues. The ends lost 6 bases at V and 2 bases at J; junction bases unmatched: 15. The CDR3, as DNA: TGTGCCAGCACTCAAGGGTTAACGGGACTAGCGGGAGATAACACCGGGGAGCTGTTTTTT. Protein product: CASTQGLTGLAGDNTGELFF.

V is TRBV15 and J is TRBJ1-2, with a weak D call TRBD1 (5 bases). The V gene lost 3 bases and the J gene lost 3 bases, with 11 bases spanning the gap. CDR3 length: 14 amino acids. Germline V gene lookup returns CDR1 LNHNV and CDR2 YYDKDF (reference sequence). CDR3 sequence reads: CATSRGGNDYGYTF. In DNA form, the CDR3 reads TGTGCCACCAGCAGGGGGGGTAACGACTATGGCTACACCTTC.

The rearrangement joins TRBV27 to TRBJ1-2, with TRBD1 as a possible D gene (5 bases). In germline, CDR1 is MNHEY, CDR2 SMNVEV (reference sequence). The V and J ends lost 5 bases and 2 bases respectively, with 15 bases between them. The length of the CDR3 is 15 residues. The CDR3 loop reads CASSRFQGMNYGYTF. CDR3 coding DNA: TGTGCCAGCAGTCGATTCCAGGGAATGAACTATGGCTACACCTTC.

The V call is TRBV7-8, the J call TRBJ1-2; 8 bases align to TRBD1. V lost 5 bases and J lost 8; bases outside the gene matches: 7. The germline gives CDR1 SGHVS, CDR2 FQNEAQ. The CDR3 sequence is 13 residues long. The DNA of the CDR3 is TGTGCCAGCAGCCTCCGGACAGGGCAAGGCTACACCTTC. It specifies CASSLRTGQGYTF.

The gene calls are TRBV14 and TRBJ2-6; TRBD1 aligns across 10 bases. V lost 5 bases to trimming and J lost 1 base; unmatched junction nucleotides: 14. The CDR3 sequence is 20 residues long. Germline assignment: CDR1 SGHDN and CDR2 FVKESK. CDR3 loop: CASSYSPGQGKYSGANVLTF. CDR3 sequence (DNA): TGTGCCAGCAGCTATTCTCCGGGACAGGGGAAATATTCTGGGGCCAACGTCCTGACTTTC.

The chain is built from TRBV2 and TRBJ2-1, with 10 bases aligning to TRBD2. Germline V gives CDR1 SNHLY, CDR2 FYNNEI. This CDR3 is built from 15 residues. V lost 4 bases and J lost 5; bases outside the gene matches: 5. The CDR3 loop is CASSVELAGNNEQFF. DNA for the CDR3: TGTGCCAGCAGTGTAGAACTAGCGGGGAACAATGAGCAGTTCTTC.

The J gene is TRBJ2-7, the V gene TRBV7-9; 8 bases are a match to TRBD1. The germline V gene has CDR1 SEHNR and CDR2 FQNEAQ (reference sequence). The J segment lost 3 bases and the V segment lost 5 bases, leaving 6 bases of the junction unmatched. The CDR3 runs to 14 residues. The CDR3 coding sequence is TGTGCCAGCAGCCCAACGACAGGGGTCTACGAGCAGTACTTC. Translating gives CASSPTTGVYEQYF.

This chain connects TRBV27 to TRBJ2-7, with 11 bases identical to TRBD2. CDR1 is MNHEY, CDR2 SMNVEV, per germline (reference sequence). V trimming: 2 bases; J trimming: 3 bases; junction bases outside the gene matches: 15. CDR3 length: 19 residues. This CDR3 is CASSLEGVTSGGPLYEQYF. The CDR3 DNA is TGTGCCAGCAGTTTAGAGGGGGTAACTAGCGGGGGTCCTCTCTACGAGCAGTACTTC.

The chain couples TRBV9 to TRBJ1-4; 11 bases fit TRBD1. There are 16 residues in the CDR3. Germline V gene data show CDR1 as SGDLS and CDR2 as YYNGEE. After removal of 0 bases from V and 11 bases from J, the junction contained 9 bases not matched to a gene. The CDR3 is CASSVAGTGGVGKLFF. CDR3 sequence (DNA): TGTGCCAGCAGCGTAGCCGGGACAGGGGGGGTTGGGAAACTGTTTTTT.

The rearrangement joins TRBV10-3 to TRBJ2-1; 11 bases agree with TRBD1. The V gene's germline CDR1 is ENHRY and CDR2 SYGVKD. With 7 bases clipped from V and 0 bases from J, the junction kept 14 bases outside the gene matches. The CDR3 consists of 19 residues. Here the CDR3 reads CAITGGQGASGSSYNEQFF. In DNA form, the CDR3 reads TGTGCCATCACGGGAGGACAGGGGGCTAGCGGCAGCTCCTACAATGAGCAGTTCTTC.

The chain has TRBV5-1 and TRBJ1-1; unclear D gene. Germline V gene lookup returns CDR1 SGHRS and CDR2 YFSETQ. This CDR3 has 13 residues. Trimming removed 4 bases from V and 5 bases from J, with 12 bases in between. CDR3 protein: CASSIGEDTEAFF. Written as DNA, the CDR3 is TGCGCCAGCAGCATTGGGGAGGATACTGAAGCTTTCTTT.

The CDR3: CASRPTGSGEQYF. The DNA for the CDR3 is TGTGCCAGCAGACCCACAGGGTCGGGGGAGCAGTACTTC. The gene calls are TRBV6-5 and TRBJ2-7, with a weak D call TRBD1 (6 bases). Germline loops: CDR1 MNHEY, CDR2 SVGAGI. Trimming stripped 6 bases from V and 7 bases from J, with 16 bases between. CDR3 length: 13 amino acids.

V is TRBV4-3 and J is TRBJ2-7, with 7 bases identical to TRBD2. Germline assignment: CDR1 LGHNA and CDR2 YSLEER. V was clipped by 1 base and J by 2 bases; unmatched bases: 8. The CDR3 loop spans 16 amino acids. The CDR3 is CASSQVGGVPTYEQYF. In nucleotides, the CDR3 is TGCGCCAGCAGCCAAGTGGGAGGGGTTCCAACCTACGAGCAGTACTTC.

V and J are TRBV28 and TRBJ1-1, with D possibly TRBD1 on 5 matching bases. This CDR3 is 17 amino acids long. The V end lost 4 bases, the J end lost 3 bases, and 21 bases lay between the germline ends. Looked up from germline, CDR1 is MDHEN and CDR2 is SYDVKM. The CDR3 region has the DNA TGTGCCAGCAGTTCACTAATCCAGGGAACAGGTGACACTGAAGCTTTCTTT. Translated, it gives CASSSLIQGTGDTEAFF.

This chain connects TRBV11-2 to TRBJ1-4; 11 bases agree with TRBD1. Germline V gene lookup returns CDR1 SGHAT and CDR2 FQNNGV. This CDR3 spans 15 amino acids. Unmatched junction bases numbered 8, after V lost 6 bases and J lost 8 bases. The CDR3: CASSGQGAGGEKLFF. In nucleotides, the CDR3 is TGTGCCAGCAGTGGACAGGGGGCGGGTGGGGAAAAACTGTTTTTT.

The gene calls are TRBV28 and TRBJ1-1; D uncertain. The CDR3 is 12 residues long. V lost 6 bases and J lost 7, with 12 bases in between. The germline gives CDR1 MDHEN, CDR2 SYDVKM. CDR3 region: CASREYDREAFF. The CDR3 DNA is TGTGCCAGCAGAGAGTACGATCGTGAAGCTTTCTTT.

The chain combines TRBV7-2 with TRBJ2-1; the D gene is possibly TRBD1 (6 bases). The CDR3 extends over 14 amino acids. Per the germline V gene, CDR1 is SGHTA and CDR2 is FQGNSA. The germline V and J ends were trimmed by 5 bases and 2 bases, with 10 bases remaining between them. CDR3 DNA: TGTGCCAGCAGCCTAGGACAGCCCTACAATGAGCAGTTCTTC. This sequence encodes CASSLGQPYNEQFF.

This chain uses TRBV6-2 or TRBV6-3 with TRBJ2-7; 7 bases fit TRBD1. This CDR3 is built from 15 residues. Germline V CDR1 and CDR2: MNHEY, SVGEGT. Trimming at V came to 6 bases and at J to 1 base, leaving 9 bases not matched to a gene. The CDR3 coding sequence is TGTGCCAGCAGCCCACAGGGGCTTACTTCCTACGAGCAGTACTTC. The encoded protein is CASSPQGLTSYEQYF.